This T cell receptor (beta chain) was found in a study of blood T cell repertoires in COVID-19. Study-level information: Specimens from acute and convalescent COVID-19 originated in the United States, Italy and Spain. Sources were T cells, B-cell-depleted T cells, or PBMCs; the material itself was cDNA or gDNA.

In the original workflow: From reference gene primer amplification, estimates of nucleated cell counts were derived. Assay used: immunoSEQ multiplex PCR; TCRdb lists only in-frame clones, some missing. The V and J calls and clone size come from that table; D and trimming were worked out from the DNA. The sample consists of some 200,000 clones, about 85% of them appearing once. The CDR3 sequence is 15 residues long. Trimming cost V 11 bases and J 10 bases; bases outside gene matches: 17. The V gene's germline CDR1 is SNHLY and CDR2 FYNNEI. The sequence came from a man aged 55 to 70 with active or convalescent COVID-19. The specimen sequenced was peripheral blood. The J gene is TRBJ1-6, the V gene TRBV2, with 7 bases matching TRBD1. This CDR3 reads CAGRREDRVGSPLHF. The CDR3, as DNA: TGTGCCGGCCGCCGGGAAGACAGGGTTGGATCACCCCTCCACTTT.